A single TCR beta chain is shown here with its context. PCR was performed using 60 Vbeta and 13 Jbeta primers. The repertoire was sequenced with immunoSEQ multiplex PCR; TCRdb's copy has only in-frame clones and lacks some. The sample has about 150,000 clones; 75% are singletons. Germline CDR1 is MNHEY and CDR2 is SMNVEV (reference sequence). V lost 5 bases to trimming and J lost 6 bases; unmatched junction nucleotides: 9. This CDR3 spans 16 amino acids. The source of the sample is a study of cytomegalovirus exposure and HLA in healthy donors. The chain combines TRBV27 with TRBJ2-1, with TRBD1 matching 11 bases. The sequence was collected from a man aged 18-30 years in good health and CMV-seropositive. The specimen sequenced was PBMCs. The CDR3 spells CASSKLGDRGTNEQFF. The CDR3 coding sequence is TGTGCCAGCAGTAAATTAGGGGACAGGGGGACCAATGAGCAGTTCTTC.